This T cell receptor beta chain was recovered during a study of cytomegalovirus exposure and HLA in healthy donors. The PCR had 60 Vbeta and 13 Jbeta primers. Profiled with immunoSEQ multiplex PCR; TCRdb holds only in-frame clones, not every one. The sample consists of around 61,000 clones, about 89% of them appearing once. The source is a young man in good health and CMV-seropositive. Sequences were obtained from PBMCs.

CDR3 nucleotides: TGTGCCAGCGGCCCAACAGGGCCCCGGGGCTACACCTTC. It specifies CASGPTGPRGYTF. This chain connects TRBV6-6 to TRBJ1-2, with D maybe TRBD1 (6 bases). There are 13 residues in the CDR3. Germline CDR1 is MNHNY and CDR2 is SVGAGI (reference sequence). V lost 8 bases and J lost 8, with 18 bases in between.